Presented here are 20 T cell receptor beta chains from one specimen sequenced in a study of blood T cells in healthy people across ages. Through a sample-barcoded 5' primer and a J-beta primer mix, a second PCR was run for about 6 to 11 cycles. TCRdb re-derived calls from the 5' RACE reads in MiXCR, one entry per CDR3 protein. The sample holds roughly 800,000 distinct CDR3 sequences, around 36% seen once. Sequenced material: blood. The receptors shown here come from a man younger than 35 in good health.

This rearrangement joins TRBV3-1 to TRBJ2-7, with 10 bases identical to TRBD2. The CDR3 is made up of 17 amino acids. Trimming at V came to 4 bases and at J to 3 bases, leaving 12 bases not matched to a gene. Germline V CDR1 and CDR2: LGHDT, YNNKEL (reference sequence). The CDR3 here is CASSRDRGAGGVYEQYF. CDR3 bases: TGTGCCAGCAGCCGAGACCGAGGAGCGGGAGGGGTCTACGAGCAGTACTTC.

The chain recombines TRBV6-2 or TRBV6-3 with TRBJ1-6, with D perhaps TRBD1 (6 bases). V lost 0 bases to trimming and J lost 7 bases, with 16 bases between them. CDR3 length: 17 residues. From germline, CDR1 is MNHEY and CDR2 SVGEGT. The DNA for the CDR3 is TGTGCCAGCAGTTACTCGCAAACTCGACAGGCCAATTCACCCCTCCACTTT. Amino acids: CASSYSQTRQANSPLHF.

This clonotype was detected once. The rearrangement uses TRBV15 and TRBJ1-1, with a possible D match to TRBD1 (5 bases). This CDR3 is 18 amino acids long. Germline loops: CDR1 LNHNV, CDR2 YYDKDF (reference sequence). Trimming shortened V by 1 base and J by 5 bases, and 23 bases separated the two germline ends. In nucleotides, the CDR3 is TGTGCCACCAGCAGAGGAGTGAGGGCCAGCACGGGGGGGACTGAAGCTTTCTTT. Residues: CATSRGVRASTGGTEAFF.

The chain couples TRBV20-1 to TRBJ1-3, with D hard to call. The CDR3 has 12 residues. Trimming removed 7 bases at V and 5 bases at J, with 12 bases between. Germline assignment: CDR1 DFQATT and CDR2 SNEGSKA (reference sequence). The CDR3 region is CSVPGLRNTIYF. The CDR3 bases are TGCAGTGTTCCAGGCTTGAGAAACACCATATATTTT.

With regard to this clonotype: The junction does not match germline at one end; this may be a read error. The CDR3, as DNA: TGTGTCAGCAGTTTAGGGGGGGCGATTAACACCGGGGAGCTGTTTTTT. This sequence encodes CVSSLGGAINTGELFF. The chain carries TRBV12-3 or TRBV12-4 and TRBJ2-2, with D tentatively TRBD2 (7 bases). CDR3 length equals 16 residues.

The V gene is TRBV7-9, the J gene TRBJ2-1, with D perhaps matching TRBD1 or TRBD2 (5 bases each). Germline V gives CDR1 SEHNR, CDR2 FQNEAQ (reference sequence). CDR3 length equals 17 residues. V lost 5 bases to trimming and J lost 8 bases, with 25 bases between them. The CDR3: CASSATRDPHSSYEQFF. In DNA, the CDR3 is TGTGCCAGCAGCGCTACTCGGGACCCTCATTCTTCCTATGAGCAGTTCTTC.

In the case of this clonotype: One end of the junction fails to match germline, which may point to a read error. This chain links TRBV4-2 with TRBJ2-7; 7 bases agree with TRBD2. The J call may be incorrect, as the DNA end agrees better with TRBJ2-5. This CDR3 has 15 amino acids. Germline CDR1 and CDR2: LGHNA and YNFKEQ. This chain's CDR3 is CACSQESGLGTTQYF. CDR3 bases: TGTGCCTGCAGCCAAGAGAGTGGACTAGGGACGACCCAGTACTTC.

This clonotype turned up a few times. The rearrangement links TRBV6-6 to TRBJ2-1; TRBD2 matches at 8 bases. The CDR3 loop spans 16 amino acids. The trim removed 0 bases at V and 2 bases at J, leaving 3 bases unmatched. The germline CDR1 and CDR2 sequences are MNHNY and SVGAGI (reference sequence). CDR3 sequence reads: CASSYSSGEAYNEQFF. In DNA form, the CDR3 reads TGTGCCAGCAGTTACTCTAGCGGGGAAGCCTACAATGAGCAGTTCTTC.

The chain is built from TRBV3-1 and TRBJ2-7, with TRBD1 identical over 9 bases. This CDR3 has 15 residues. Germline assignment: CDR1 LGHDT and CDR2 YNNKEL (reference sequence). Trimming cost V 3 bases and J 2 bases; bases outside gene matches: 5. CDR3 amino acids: CASSQSDRGAYEQYF. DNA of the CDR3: TGTGCCAGCAGCCAGAGCGACAGGGGGGCCTACGAGCAGTACTTC.

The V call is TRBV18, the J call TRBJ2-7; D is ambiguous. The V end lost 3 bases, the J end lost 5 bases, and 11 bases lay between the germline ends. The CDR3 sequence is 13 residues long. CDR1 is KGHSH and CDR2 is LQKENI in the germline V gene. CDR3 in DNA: TGTGCCAGCTCACCGGCCGGAAGGCACGAGCAGTACTTC. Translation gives CASSPAGRHEQYF.

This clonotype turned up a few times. The CDR3 region has the DNA TGCGCCAGCAGCTTGGGTTCGGGGACCGGGGAGCTGTTTTTT. Its translation: CASSLGSGTGELFF. The rearrangement links TRBV5-1 to TRBJ2-2; D is perhaps TRBD2 (5 bases). This CDR3 has 14 residues. Germline V gene data show CDR1 as SGHRS and CDR2 as YFSETQ. V dropped 0 bases and J dropped 5 bases, with 8 bases sitting between them. Full variable domain (outside the CDR3, taken from reference TRBV5-1 and TRBJ2-2): KAGVTQTPRYLIKTRGQQVTLSCSPISGHRSVSWYQQTPGQGLQFLFEYFSETQRNKGNFPGRFSGRQFSNSRSEMNVSTLELGDSALYLCASSLGSGTGELFFGEGSRLTVL.

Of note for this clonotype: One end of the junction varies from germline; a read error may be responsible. The CDR3 nucleotides are TGTGCCAGCAGTTTAGGCAGCAACTATGGCCACACCTTC. Amino acid sequence: CASSLGSNYGHTF. The V call is TRBV12-3 or TRBV12-4, the J call TRBJ1-2; D is uncertain. The CDR3 has 13 residues.

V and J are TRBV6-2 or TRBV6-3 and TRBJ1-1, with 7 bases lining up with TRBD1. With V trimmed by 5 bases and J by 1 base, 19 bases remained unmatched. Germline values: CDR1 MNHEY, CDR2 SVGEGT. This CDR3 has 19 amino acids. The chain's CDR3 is CASSNPGQHGPRGNTEAFF. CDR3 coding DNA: TGTGCCAGCAGTAACCCGGGACAGCATGGCCCGAGAGGGAACACTGAAGCTTTCTTT.

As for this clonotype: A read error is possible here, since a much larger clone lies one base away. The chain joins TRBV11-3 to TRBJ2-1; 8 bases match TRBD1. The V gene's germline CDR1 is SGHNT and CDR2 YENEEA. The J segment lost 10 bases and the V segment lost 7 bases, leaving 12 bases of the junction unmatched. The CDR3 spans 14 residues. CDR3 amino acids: CASITRDRLNEQFF. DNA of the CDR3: TGTGCCAGCATCACAAGGGACAGGTTGAACGAGCAGTTCTTC. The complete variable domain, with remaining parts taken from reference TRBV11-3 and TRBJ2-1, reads EAGVVQSPRYKIIEKKQPVAFWCNPISGHNTLYWYLQNLGQGPELLIRYENEEAVDDSQLPKDRFSAERLKGVDSTLKIQPAELGDSAVYLCASITRDRLNEQFFGPGTRLTVL.

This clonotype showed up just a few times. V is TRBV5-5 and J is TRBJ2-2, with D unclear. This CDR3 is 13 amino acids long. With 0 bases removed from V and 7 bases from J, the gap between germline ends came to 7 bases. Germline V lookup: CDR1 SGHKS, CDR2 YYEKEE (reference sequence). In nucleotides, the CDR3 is TGTGCCAGCAGCTTGGCTCGTCTCGGGGAGCTGTTTTTT. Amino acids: CASSLARLGELFF.

The CDR3 here is CANSRTGRSTDTQYF. The CDR3 bases are TGTGCCAACAGCCGGACAGGGAGAAGCACAGATACGCAGTATTTT. This chain uses TRBV6-5 with TRBJ2-3; 8 positions match TRBD1. The CDR3 sequence is 15 residues long. Trimming removed 10 bases from V and 0 bases from J; junction bases left unmatched: 9. Per the germline V gene, CDR1 is MNHEY and CDR2 is SVGAGI.

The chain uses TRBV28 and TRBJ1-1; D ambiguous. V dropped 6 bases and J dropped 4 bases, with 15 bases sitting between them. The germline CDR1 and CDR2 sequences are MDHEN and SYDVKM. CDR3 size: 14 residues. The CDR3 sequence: CASSSVWVSTEAFF. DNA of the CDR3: TGTGCCAGCAGCTCGGTGTGGGTGAGCACTGAAGCTTTCTTT.

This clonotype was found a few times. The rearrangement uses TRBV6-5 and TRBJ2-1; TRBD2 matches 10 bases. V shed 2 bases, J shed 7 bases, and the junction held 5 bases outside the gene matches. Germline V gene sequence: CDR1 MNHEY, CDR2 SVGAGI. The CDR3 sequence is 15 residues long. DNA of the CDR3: TGTGCCAGCAGTTACGGAGCGGGGGGGCCGAATGAGCAGTTCTTC. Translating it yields CASSYGAGGPNEQFF.

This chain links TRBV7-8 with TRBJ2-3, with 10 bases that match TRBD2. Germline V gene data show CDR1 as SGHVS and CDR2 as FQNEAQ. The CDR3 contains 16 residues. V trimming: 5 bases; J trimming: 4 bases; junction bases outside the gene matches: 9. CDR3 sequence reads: CASSPRSSGSPDTQYF. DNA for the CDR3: TGTGCCAGCAGCCCCAGGTCTAGCGGGAGTCCAGATACGCAGTATTTT.

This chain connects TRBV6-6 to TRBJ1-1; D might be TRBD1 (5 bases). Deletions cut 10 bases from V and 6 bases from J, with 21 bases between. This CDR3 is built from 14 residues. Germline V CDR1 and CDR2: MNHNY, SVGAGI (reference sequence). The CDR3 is CATLPGRGTAEAFF. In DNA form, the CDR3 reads TGTGCCACCCTTCCGGGACGGGGAACGGCTGAAGCTTTCTTT.